This T cell receptor beta chain was recovered during a study of hypomethylating agent response in myelodysplastic syndrome. The CDR3 loop spans 20 amino acids. Unmatched junction bases numbered 10, after V lost 4 bases and J lost 0 bases. Germline V gene sequence: CDR1 LGHNA, CDR2 YNFKEQ. Profiled with immunoSEQ multiplex PCR; TCRdb holds only in-frame clones, not every one. This sample has roughly 3,200 clones, with 82% found just once. The chain is built from TRBV4-2 and TRBJ2-1; TRBD2 agrees at 15 bases. This receptor was taken from a human donor with myelodysplastic syndrome. The specimen comprised bone marrow, sampled before or after starting hypomethylating agent treatment for myelodysplastic syndrome (not recorded which). The CDR3 nucleotides read TGTGCCAGCAGCCGTCCGGGACTAGCGGGGGGCCTGAGCTCCTACAATGAGCAGTTCTTC. It encodes CASSRPGLAGGLSSYNEQFF.